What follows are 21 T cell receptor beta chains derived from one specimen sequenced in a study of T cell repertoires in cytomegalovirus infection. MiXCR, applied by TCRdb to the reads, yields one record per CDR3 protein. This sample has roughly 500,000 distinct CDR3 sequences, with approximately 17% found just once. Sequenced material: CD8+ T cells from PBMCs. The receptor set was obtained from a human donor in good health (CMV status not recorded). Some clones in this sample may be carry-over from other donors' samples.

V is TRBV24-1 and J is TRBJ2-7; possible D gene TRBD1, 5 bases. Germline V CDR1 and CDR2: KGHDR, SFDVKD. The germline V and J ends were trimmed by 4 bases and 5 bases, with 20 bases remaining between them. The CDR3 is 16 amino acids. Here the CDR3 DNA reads TGTGCCACCAGTGACCCCCGCGGAGACAGTCCGGACGAGCAGTACTTC. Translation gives CATSDPRGDSPDEQYF.

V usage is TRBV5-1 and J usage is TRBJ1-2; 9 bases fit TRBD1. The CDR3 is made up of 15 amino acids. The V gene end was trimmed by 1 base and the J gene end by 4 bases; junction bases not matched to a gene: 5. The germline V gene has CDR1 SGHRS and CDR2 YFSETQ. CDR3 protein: CASSLTGTGSYGYTF. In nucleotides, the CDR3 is TGCGCCAGCAGCTTGACCGGGACAGGGTCCTATGGCTACACCTTC. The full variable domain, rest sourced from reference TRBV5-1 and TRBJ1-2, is KAGVTQTPRYLIKTRGQQVTLSCSPISGHRSVSWYQQTPGQGLQFLFEYFSETQRNKGNFPGRFSGRQFSNSRSEMNVSTLELGDSALYLCASSLTGTGSYGYTFGSGTRLTVV.

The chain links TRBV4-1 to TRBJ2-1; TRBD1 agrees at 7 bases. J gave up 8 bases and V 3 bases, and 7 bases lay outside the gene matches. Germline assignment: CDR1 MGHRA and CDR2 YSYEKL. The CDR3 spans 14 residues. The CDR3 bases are TGCGCCAGCAGCCAGGCCGACAGGGACGATGAGCAGTTCTTC. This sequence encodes CASSQADRDDEQFF.

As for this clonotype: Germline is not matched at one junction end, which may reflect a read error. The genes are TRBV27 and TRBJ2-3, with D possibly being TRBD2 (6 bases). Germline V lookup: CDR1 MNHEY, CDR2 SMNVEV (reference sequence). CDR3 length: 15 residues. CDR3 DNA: TGTGCCAACAGTTCCCCCTCGACTAGTTCAGATACGCAGTATTTT. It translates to CANSSPSTSSDTQYF.

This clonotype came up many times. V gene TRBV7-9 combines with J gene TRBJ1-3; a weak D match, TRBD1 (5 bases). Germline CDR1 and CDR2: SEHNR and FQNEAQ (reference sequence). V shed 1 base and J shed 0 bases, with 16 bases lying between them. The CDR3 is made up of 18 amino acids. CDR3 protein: CASSLGQMFSSSGNTIYF. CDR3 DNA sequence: TGTGCCAGCAGCTTAGGACAGATGTTTTCGAGCTCTGGAAACACCATATATTTT.

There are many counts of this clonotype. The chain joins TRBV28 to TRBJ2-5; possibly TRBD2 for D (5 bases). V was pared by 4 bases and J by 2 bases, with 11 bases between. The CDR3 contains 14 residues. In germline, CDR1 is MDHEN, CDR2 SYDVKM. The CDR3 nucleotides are TGTGCCAGCAGTTACCGGGAATCGCAAGAGACCCAGTACTTC. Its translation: CASSYRESQETQYF.

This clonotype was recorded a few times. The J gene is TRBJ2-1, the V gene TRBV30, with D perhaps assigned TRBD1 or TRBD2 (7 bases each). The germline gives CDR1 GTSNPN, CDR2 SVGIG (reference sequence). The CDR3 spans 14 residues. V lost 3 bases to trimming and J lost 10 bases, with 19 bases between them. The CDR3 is CAWRGRGGSREQFF. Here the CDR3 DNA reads TGTGCCTGGAGAGGCAGGGGGGGCTCGAGGGAGCAGTTCTTC.

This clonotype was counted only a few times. CDR3 in DNA: TGTGCCAGCGGGGGGCGCAGCACCGGGGAGCTGTTTTTT. Its translation is CASGGRSTGELFF. V and J are TRBV2 and TRBJ2-2; D may be TRBD1 or TRBD2 (6 bases each). Trimming stripped 8 bases from V and 4 bases from J, with 11 bases between. CDR3 length: 13 amino acids. CDR1 SNHLY and CDR2 FYNNEI come from the germline V gene.

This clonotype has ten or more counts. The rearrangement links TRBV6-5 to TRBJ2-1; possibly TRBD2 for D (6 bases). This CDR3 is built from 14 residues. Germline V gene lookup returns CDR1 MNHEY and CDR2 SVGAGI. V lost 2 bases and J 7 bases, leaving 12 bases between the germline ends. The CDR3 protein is CASSYGVGRNEQFF. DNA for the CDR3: TGTGCCAGCAGTTACGGGGTGGGGAGGAATGAGCAGTTCTTC.

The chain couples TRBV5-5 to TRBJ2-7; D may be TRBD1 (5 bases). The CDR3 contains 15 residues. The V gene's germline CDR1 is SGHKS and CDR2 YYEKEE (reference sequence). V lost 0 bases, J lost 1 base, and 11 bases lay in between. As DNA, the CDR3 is TGTGCCAGCAGCTTGGGTGAAGGGGAATCCTACGAGCAGTACTTC. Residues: CASSLGEGESYEQYF.

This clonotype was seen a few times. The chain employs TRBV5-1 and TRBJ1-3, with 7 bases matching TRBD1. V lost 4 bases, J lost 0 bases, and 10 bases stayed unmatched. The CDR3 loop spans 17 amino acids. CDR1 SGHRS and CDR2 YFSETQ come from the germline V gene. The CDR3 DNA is TGCGCCAGCAGCCCCGACAGGGACCTATACTCTGGAAACACCATATATTTT. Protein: CASSPDRDLYSGNTIYF. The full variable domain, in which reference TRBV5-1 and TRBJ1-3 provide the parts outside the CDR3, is KAGVTQTPRYLIKTRGQQVTLSCSPISGHRSVSWYQQTPGQGLQFLFEYFSETQRNKGNFPGRFSGRQFSNSRSEMNVSTLELGDSALYLCASSPDRDLYSGNTIYFGEGSWLTVV.

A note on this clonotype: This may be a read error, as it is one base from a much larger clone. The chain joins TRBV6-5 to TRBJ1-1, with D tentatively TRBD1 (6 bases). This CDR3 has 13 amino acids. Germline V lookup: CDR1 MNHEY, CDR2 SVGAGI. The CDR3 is CASSRTGSTEVFF. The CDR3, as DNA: TGTGCCAGCAGTAGAACAGGGAGCACTGAAGTTTTCTTT.

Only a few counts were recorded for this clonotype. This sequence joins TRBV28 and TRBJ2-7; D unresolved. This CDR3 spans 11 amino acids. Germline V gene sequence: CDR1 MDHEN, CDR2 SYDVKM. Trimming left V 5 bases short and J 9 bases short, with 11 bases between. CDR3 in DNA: TGTGCCAGCAGTCCGAGTTCGTCGCAGTACTTC. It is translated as CASSPSSSQYF.

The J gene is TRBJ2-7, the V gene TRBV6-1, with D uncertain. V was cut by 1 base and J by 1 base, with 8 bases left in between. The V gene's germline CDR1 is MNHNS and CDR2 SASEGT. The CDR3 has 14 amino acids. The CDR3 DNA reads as TGTGCCAGCAGTGAAGGGTGGGGTTCCTACGAGCAGTACTTC. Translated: CASSEGWGSYEQYF.

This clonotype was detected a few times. CDR3 DNA: TGCGCCAGCAGCTCACTACCCGGGACTAGCGGAAATGAGCAGTTCTTC. Its protein is CASSSLPGTSGNEQFF. This chain joins TRBV4-1 and TRBJ2-1, with 11 bases lining up with TRBD2. J gave up 7 bases and V 5 bases, and 10 bases lay outside the gene matches. Germline loops: CDR1 MGHRA, CDR2 YSYEKL. The CDR3 runs to 16 residues.

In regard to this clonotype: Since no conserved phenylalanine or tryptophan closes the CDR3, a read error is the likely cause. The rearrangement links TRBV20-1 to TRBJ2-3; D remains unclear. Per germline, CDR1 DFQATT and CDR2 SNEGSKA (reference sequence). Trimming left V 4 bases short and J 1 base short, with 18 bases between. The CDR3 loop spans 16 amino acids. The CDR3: CSATGPVRSGTDTQYL. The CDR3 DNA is TGCAGTGCTACTGGACCCGTCCGTTCGGGCACAGATACGCAGTATTTG.

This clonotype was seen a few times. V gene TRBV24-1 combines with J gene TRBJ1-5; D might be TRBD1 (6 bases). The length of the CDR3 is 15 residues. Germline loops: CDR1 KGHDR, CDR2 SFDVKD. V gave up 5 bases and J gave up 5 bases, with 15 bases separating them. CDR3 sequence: CATSAARGGYQPQHF. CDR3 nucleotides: TGTGCCACCAGTGCTGCCAGGGGAGGTTATCAGCCCCAGCATTTT.

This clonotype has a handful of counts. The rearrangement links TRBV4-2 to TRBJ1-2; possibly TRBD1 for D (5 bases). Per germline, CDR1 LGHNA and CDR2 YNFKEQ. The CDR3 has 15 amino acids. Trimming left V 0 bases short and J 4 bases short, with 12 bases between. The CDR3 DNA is TGTGCCAGCAGCCAAGAAGAAACGGGGCTCTATGGCTACACCTTC. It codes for CASSQEETGLYGYTF.

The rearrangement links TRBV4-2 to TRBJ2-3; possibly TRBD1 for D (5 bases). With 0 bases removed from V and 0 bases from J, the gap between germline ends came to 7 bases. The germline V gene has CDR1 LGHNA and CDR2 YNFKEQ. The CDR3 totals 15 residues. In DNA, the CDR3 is TGTGCCAGCAGCCAAGAGGGGCTCAGCACAGATACGCAGTATTTT. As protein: CASSQEGLSTDTQYF.

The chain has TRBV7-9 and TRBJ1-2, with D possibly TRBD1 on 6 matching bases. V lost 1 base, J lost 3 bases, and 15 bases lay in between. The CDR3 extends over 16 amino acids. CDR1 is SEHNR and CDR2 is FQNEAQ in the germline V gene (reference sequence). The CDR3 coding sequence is TGTGCCAGCAGCTTAGGGGGGGGGCGAGGACACTATGGCTACACCTTC. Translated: CASSLGGGRGHYGYTF.

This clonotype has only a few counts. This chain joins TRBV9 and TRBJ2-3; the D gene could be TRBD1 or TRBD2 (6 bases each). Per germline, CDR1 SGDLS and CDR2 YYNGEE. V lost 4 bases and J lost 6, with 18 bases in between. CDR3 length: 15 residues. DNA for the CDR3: TGTGCCAGCAGCCCCGAGGGGGGCCGAGGTGATACGCAGTATTTT. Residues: CASSPEGGRGDTQYF. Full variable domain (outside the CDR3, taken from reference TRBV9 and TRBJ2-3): DSGVTQTPKHLITATGQRVTLRCSPRSGDLSVYWYQQSLDQGLQFLIQYYNGEERAKGNILERFSAQQFPDLHSELNLSSLELGDSALYFCASSPEGGRGDTQYFGPGTRLTVL.